This T cell receptor beta chain comes out of a study of T cell responses to AZD1222 COVID-19 vaccine. Germline assignment: CDR1 MGHRA and CDR2 YSYEKL. V was shortened by 3 bases and J by 2 bases, with 7 bases between the two germline ends. This CDR3 has 13 amino acids. The table came from immunoSEQ multiplex PCR; TCRdb's copy has only in-frame clones and leaves some out. The sample includes roughly 97,000 clones, more than 85% seen only once; the top ten take 4.5% to 5%. This clone has only one observation. The gene calls are TRBV4-1 and TRBJ1-2; D not resolved. The sequence was collected from an adult in good health. Sequences were derived from peripheral blood, sampled on day 0 of AZD1222 vaccination. CDR3 in amino acids: CASSHSDNYGYTF. CDR3 bases: TGCGCCAGCAGCCATTCAGACAACTATGGCTACACCTTC.